What follows describes a single TCR beta chain. Antigen specificity is unknown. Described time point: newly diagnosed GD, antithyroid drugs for less than 3 months. Extracted PBMC RNA gave rise to the TCR library. Arm-PCR of CDR3 regions and iRepertoire HTBI primers were used to build TCR beta libraries. TCRdb re-derived calls from the multiplex PCR reads in MiXCR, one entry per CDR3 protein. This table holds under 250,000 distinct CDR3 sequences, approximately 19% found once. This specimen comes from a study of regulatory T cells in long-lasting Graves disease. Trimming cost V 3 bases and J 4 bases; bases outside gene matches: 5. The CDR3 length is 16 residues. Study results and caveats: Persistent disease favored TRBV28, TRBJ1-2 and TRBJ2-5.

The same specimen was also included in a second study, on T cells in Graves' hyperthyroidism and ophthalmopathy. Per that paper: Clonotypes that were expanded in thyroid above 0.001 mostly appeared in blood too. Ophthalmopathy onset followed model prediction by a median approximately 5.9 months.

The receptor was derived from a woman aged 30 to 39 with Graves disease. The V gene is TRBV12-3 or TRBV12-4, the J gene TRBJ2-2; 10 nucleotides match TRBD2. The specimen was peripheral blood mononuclear cells (PBMCs), collected at new diagnosis, from a patient treated with antithyroid drugs. As DNA, the CDR3 is TGTGCCAGCAGTTTCAGACTAGCGGGCTTCACCGGGGAGCTGTTTTTT. Amino acids: CASSFRLAGFTGELFF.